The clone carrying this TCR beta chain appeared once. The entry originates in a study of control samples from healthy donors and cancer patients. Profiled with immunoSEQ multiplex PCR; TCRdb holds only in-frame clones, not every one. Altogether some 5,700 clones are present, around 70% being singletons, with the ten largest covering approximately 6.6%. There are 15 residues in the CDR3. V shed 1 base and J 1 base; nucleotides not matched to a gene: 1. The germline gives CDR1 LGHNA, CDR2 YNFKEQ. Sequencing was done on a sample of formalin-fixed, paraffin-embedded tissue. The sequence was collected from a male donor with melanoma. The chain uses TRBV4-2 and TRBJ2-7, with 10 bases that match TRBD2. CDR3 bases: TGTGCCAGCAGCCAAGCGACTAGCGGGTCCTACGAGCAGTACTTC. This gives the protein CASSQATSGSYEQYF.